Following are 24 T cell receptor beta chains from one sample sequenced in a study of memory B cells and T cells in multiple sclerosis. This table comes from immunoSEQ multiplex PCR, and its TCRdb copy is limited to in-frame clones, with some not included. The table shows 13,000 to 15,000 clones, with approximately 70% occurring only once. Sample: memory (CD45RO+) CD4+ T cells from blood. The receptors were sampled from a human donor with multiple sclerosis.

The rearrangement uses TRBV6-1 and TRBJ2-7; 7 nucleotides align to TRBD1. Germline-derived CDR1 and CDR2 are MNHNS and SASEGT. With 10 bases clipped from V and 5 bases from J, the junction kept 11 bases outside the gene matches. The CDR3 has 13 amino acids. The CDR3 region has the DNA TGTGCCACCGAGACAGGGTTTAGAAACGAGCAGTACTTC. This translates into CATETGFRNEQYF.

The rearrangement links TRBV6-5 to TRBJ2-7; TRBD2 is a possible D gene (5 bases). Between the trimmed V and J ends, which lost 0 bases and 4 bases, there was a span of 13 bases. Germline V CDR1 and CDR2: MNHEY, SVGAGI. The CDR3 totals 15 residues. The CDR3 spells CASSYSGESIYEQYF. In DNA form, the CDR3 reads TGTGCCAGCAGTTACTCCGGGGAAAGTATTTACGAGCAGTACTTC.

The rearrangement uses TRBV7-6 and TRBJ2-3, with D maybe TRBD1 (5 bases). Germline loops: CDR1 SGHVS, CDR2 FNYEAQ. CDR3 length equals 13 residues. The V gene lost 3 bases and the J gene lost 3 bases, with 7 bases spanning the gap. The CDR3 sequence: CASSLQGTDTQYF. In DNA, the CDR3 is TGTGCCAGCAGCTTGCAGGGAACAGATACGCAGTATTTT.

The chain recombines TRBV6-5 with TRBJ1-6, with 7 positions matching TRBD1. Germline V lookup: CDR1 MNHEY, CDR2 SVGAGI. V trimming: 0 bases; J trimming: 10 bases; junction bases outside the gene matches: 6. The CDR3 is 15 residues long. This CDR3 reads CASSYSWTGGSPLHF. In DNA, the CDR3 is TGTGCCAGCAGTTACTCGTGGACAGGAGGATCACCCCTCCACTTT.

This clone was seen only once. V is TRBV6-6 and J is TRBJ2-3; perhaps TRBD1 as D (6 bases). Germline-derived CDR1 and CDR2 are MNHNY and SVGAGI (reference sequence). V was cut by 7 bases and J by 4 bases, with 12 bases left in between. This CDR3 contains 13 residues. CDR3 sequence (DNA): TGTGCCAGCAAACAGGGTTCTGCAGATACGCAGTATTTT. It specifies CASKQGSADTQYF.

This clone was seen a few times. This rearrangement joins TRBV7-6 to TRBJ2-2, with TRBD1 matching over 9 bases. This CDR3 is built from 18 residues. CDR1 and CDR2 (germline): SGHVS, FNYEAQ. V was clipped by 4 bases and J by 6 bases; unmatched bases: 15. The CDR3 region is CASSSQIPGQGLAGELFF. The CDR3 DNA reads TGTGCCAGCAGCTCTCAAATACCGGGACAGGGTTTAGCCGGGGAGCTGTTTTTT. Based on the CDR3 plus reference TRBV7-6 and TRBJ2-2, the full variable domain is GAGVSQSPRYKVTKRGQDVALRCDPISGHVSLYWYRQALGQGPEFLTYFNYEAQQDKSGLPNDRFSAERPEGSISTLTIQRTEQRDSAMYRCASSSQIPGQGLAGELFFGEGSRLTVL.

This chain joins TRBV30 and TRBJ2-1; TRBD2 agrees at 8 bases. The CDR3 consists of 15 residues. Germline CDR1 reads GTSNPN; CDR2 reads SVGIG (reference sequence). The trim removed 4 bases at V and 1 base at J, leaving 6 bases unmatched. CDR3 nucleotides: TGTGCCTGGACCCCGGGAGGGGTGTCCTACAATGAGCAGTTCTTC. It specifies CAWTPGGVSYNEQFF.

This clone was seen a handful of times. The genes are TRBV14 and TRBJ2-1; 8 positions match TRBD2. The CDR3 has 17 residues. From germline, CDR1 is SGHDN and CDR2 FVKESK. The J segment lost 3 bases and the V segment lost 2 bases, leaving 9 bases of the junction unmatched. In DNA, the CDR3 is TGTGCCAGCAGCCAACGGATTAGCGGGGTCGGCTACAATGAGCAGTTCTTC. Its translation: CASSQRISGVGYNEQFF.

There are a few counts of this clone. V gene TRBV5-1 combines with J gene TRBJ1-5, with 8 bases matching TRBD1. Per the germline V gene, CDR1 is SGHRS and CDR2 is YFSETQ. The CDR3 totals 14 residues. The V segment lost 4 bases and the J segment 6 bases; nucleotides outside the gene matches: 6. CDR3 in DNA: TGCGCCAGCAGCCTTGGACAGGGAGGTCAGCCCCAGCATTTT. Translating gives CASSLGQGGQPQHF.

The CDR3 bases are TGTGCCAGCAAGGGGAATTCTAACTATGACGGCTACACCTTC. Amino acids: CASKGNSNYDGYTF. This sequence joins TRBV6-5 and TRBJ1-2; D possibly corresponds to TRBD1 (5 bases). CDR1 and CDR2 (germline): MNHEY, SVGAGI. The CDR3 has 14 residues. V lost 7 bases and J lost 8, with 20 bases in between.

In DNA, the CDR3 is TGTGCCAGCAGTTACGGGGACACTTACGAGCAGTACTTC. This gives the protein CASSYGDTYEQYF. The chain recombines TRBV6-5 with TRBJ2-7; tentative D call: TRBD1 (6 bases). Germline loops: CDR1 MNHEY, CDR2 SVGAGI. Trimming shortened V by 2 bases and J by 4 bases, and 9 bases separated the two germline ends. The CDR3 has 13 residues.

This clone was recorded once. V usage is TRBV11-1 and J usage is TRBJ2-5; perhaps TRBD1 as D (5 bases). CDR3 size: 13 residues. Germline V gene lookup returns CDR1 SGHAT and CDR2 FQDESV (reference sequence). V lost 5 bases and J lost 2, with 9 bases in between. This chain's CDR3 is CASSPRTQETQYF. The DNA of the CDR3 is TGTGCCAGCAGCCCTCGGACACAAGAGACCCAGTACTTC.

This clone was picked up a small number of times. The chain recombines TRBV7-8 with TRBJ1-2; D is unresolved. Per the germline V gene, CDR1 is SGHVS and CDR2 is FQNEAQ. Trimming pared 3 bases from V and 0 bases from J, leaving 8 bases between. The CDR3 is 14 amino acids. This chain's CDR3 is CASSFEAPNYGYTF. The CDR3 DNA follows: TGTGCCAGCAGCTTCGAGGCCCCTAACTATGGCTACACCTTC.

This chain connects TRBV5-1 to TRBJ2-7; 8 nucleotides align to TRBD2. Germline V gives CDR1 SGHRS, CDR2 YFSETQ. Trimming at V came to 4 bases and at J to 7 bases, leaving 13 bases not matched to a gene. The CDR3 length is 15 residues. The CDR3 nucleotides read TGCGCCAGCAGCAAGGGGACTAGTCAAGGGGGGGAGCAGTACTTC. Protein product: CASSKGTSQGGEQYF. Combining the CDR3 with reference TRBV5-1 and TRBJ2-7 gives the whole variable domain KAGVTQTPRYLIKTRGQQVTLSCSPISGHRSVSWYQQTPGQGLQFLFEYFSETQRNKGNFPGRFSGRQFSNSRSEMNVSTLELGDSALYLCASSKGTSQGGEQYFGPGTRLTVT.

This rearrangement joins TRBV30 to TRBJ1-2; TRBD1 might be the D (5 bases). CDR1 and CDR2 (germline): GTSNPN, SVGIG (reference sequence). The CDR3 consists of 16 residues. Trimming removed 4 bases from V and 4 bases from J, with 22 bases in between. CDR3 in DNA: TGTGCCTGGATCTTATTATGGGGGGGAGGGACCTATGGCTACACCTTC. Translating it yields CAWILLWGGGTYGYTF.

This chain joins TRBV5-4 and TRBJ2-7, with D tentatively TRBD1 (6 bases). Germline CDR1 reads SGHNT; CDR2 reads YYREEE (reference sequence). V was trimmed by 5 bases and J by 2 bases, leaving 17 bases between them. CDR3 size: 15 residues. The CDR3 region has the DNA TGTGCCAGCAGTTCCGGGACACGAGGCGCCTACGAGCAGTACTTC. Translating it yields CASSSGTRGAYEQYF.

The chain joins TRBV6-1 to TRBJ1-1, with 8 nucleotides matching TRBD1. The germline gives CDR1 MNHNS, CDR2 SASEGT. The CDR3 spans 14 residues. The junction had 4 bases not matched to a gene; V was cut back by 6 bases and J by 1 base. Here the CDR3 reads CASRPGQGNTEAFF. The CDR3 DNA reads TGTGCCAGCAGGCCCGGACAGGGGAACACTGAAGCTTTCTTT.

The table lists this clone with a few counts. The chain joins TRBV18 to TRBJ2-3; no clear D. CDR1 is KGHSH and CDR2 is LQKENI in the germline V gene. The germline V and J ends were trimmed by 3 bases and 6 bases, with 10 bases remaining between them. This CDR3 spans 13 amino acids. The CDR3 sequence is CASSPLISDTQYF. DNA of the CDR3: TGTGCCAGCTCACCCCTTATTTCCGATACGCAGTATTTT.

The V call is TRBV11-2, the J call TRBJ1-1; D is undetermined. Germline CDR1 and CDR2: SGHAT and FQNNGV. V was cut by 1 base and J by 4 bases, with 10 bases left in between. CDR3 length: 14 amino acids. Here the CDR3 reads CASSLGSRGTEAFF. CDR3 sequence (DNA): TGTGCCAGCAGCTTAGGAAGCCGGGGCACTGAAGCTTTCTTT.

The V call is TRBV4-2, the J call TRBJ2-7; no clear D gene. This CDR3 region has 14 residues. Germline values: CDR1 LGHNA, CDR2 YNFKEQ. Trimming pared 0 bases from V and 6 bases from J, leaving 12 bases between. CDR3 sequence reads: CASSQDFGLREQYF. The CDR3 nucleotides are TGTGCCAGCAGCCAAGATTTCGGTTTACGCGAGCAGTACTTC.

The V and J genes are TRBV29-1 and TRBJ1-1; 8 bases fit TRBD1. The CDR3 totals 14 residues. The germline gives CDR1 SQVTM, CDR2 ANQGSEA. Trimming took 5 bases from V and 1 from J; bases not matched to a gene: 6. CDR3 DNA sequence: TGCAGCGTTCACGGGGACAGGAGGAACACTGAAGCTTTCTTT. Translated: CSVHGDRRNTEAFF.

The DNA for the CDR3 is TGTGCCAGCGGGATGGACAGGGGACGTAGCACAGATACGCAGTATTTT. Translation: CASGMDRGRSTDTQYF. The chain recombines TRBV7-9 with TRBJ2-3, with 9 bases aligning to TRBD1. The V gene's germline CDR1 is SEHNR and CDR2 FQNEAQ (reference sequence). The CDR3 is 16 amino acids. J gave up 0 bases and V 8 bases, and 9 bases lay outside the gene matches.

This clone was seen only a few times. The rearrangement uses TRBV28 and TRBJ2-1; maybe TRBD2 (6 bases). Germline V lookup: CDR1 MDHEN, CDR2 SYDVKM. The CDR3 runs to 12 residues. The V end was cut by 6 bases, the J end by 3 bases, with 6 bases between. The CDR3, as DNA: TGTGCCAGCAGGACTAGCTACAATGAGCAGTTCTTC. This encodes CASRTSYNEQFF.

This chain joins TRBV4-2 and TRBJ2-2; no clear D. Germline V lookup: CDR1 LGHNA, CDR2 YNFKEQ. V lost 4 bases and J 5 bases, leaving 5 bases between the germline ends. The CDR3 covers 12 residues. In DNA form, the CDR3 reads TGTGCCAGCAGCCCCAAAACCGGGGAGCTGTTTTTT. It yields the protein CASSPKTGELFF.